The 25 T cell receptor beta chains below all came from one sample that was sequenced in a study of T cell responses to AZD1222 COVID-19 vaccine. The table came from immunoSEQ multiplex PCR; TCRdb's copy has only in-frame clones and leaves some out. The table shows around 140,000 clones, with 85% occurring only once. The starting material was peripheral blood, obtained 28 days after the second dose of the MenACWY control vaccine. Every receptor here comes from an adult who received the MenACWY meningococcal vaccine as a control.

The chain employs TRBV7-3 and TRBJ2-2, with D perhaps TRBD2 (6 bases). There are 15 residues in the CDR3. The germline CDR1 and CDR2 sequences are SGHTA and FQGTGA. V lost 5 bases, J lost 5 bases, and 15 bases lay in between. CDR3 loop: CASSLAVGRTGELFF. In DNA form, the CDR3 reads TGTGCCAGCAGCCTAGCAGTAGGGAGGACCGGGGAGCTGTTTTTT.

The CDR3 region is CASGSRGRDEKLFF. The CDR3 bases are TGTGCCAGCGGGTCTAGAGGGCGGGATGAAAAACTGTTTTTT. The V gene is TRBV5-6, the J gene TRBJ1-4; no reliable D call. Germline loops: CDR1 SGHDT, CDR2 YYEEEE. Deletions cut 7 bases from V and 6 bases from J, with 16 bases between. The length of the CDR3 is 14 residues. Full variable domain (remainder filled in from reference TRBV5-6 and TRBJ1-4): DAGVTQSPTHLIKTRGQQVTLRCSPKSGHDTVSWYQQALGQGPQFIFQYYEEEERQRGNFPDRFSGHQFPNYSSELNVNALLLGDSALYLCASGSRGRDEKLFFGSGTQLSVL.

V and J are TRBV5-1 and TRBJ1-1; no firm D call. V shed 3 bases and J shed 5 bases, with 14 bases lying between them. The CDR3 runs 14 residues. The V gene's germline CDR1 is SGHRS and CDR2 YFSETQ. CDR3 protein: CASSSQQISTEAFF. CDR3 DNA: TGCGCCAGCAGCTCCCAACAGATCTCAACTGAAGCTTTCTTT.

This sequence joins TRBV6-2 or TRBV6-3 and TRBJ2-1; weak D call: TRBD2 (6 bases). V gave up 3 bases and J gave up 8 bases, with 14 bases separating them. The CDR3 runs 14 residues. Germline V gene sequence: CDR1 MNHEY, CDR2 SVGEGT. The CDR3 DNA reads TGTGCCAGCAGTTATGGCGGGGTTAACCATGAGCAGTTCTTC. Amino acid sequence: CASSYGGVNHEQFF.

The rearrangement links TRBV3-1 (or the pseudogene TRBV3-2) to TRBJ2-3, with D possibly being TRBD1 or TRBD2 (5 bases each). CDR1 LGHDT and CDR2 YNNKEL come from the germline V gene (reference sequence). The CDR3 sequence is 13 residues long. V was clipped by 8 bases and J by 4 bases, with 13 bases between them. The CDR3 loop is CASGKLGADTQYF. CDR3 DNA sequence: TGTGCCAGCGGCAAACTAGGGGCAGATACGCAGTATTTT.

The chain recombines TRBV12-3 or TRBV12-4 with TRBJ2-7; D is unresolved. The CDR3 loop spans 13 amino acids. V was pared by 4 bases and J by 6 bases, with 13 bases between. The CDR3 sequence is CASSSHLKGEQYF. The CDR3 DNA reads as TGTGCCAGCAGTTCACACCTAAAGGGCGAGCAGTACTTC.

DNA for the CDR3: TGTGCCAGCAGCTTAACAGGGGGCCTGATTTCTGAAGCTTTCTTT. Protein: CASSLTGGLISEAFF. V usage is TRBV5-4 and J usage is TRBJ1-1; 9 bases fit TRBD1. Unmatched junction bases numbered 8, after V lost 2 bases and J lost 6 bases. The germline V gene has CDR1 SGHNT and CDR2 YYREEE (reference sequence). This CDR3 comprises 15 residues.

The chain has TRBV30 and TRBJ2-2, with unresolved D. V lost 3 bases and J lost 4, with 9 bases in between. The germline gives CDR1 GTSNPN, CDR2 SVGIG (reference sequence). The CDR3 has 13 amino acids. Here the CDR3 reads CAWRDTFTGELFF. In DNA, the CDR3 is TGTGCCTGGAGAGACACTTTCACCGGGGAGCTGTTTTTT.

Remarks on this clone: Other DNA sequences of this sample code for an identical CDR3. The CDR3 reads CASSADRDQPQHF. CDR3 DNA sequence: TGCGCCAGCAGCGCCGACAGGGATCAGCCCCAGCATTTT. J is TRBJ1-5 and V is TRBV5-1; 7 nucleotides line up with TRBD1. Germline CDR1 SGHRS, CDR2 YFSETQ. The CDR3 has 13 amino acids. Germline trimming cut 4 bases from V and 5 bases from J; bases unmatched to any gene: 3. Based on the CDR3 plus reference TRBV5-1 and TRBJ1-5, the full variable domain is KAGVTQTPRYLIKTRGQQVTLSCSPISGHRSVSWYQQTPGQGLQFLFEYFSETQRNKGNFPGRFSGRQFSNSRSEMNVSTLELGDSALYLCASSADRDQPQHFGDGTRLSIL.

This chain links TRBV10-3 with TRBJ2-7; D not certain. The germline V and J ends were trimmed by 1 base and 2 bases, with 15 bases remaining between them. The CDR3 covers 16 residues. The V gene's germline CDR1 is ENHRY and CDR2 SYGVKD. CDR3: CAISELGGRRAYEQYF. CDR3 coding DNA: TGTGCCATCAGTGAGTTGGGCGGTAGGAGAGCCTACGAGCAGTACTTC.

The chain has TRBV24-1 and TRBJ1-2, with TRBD1 matching 7 bases. The CDR3 consists of 16 residues. Per the germline V gene, CDR1 is KGHDR and CDR2 is SFDVKD. V gave up 4 bases and J gave up 7 bases; unmatched junction bases: 14. Here the CDR3 reads CATSETRQGWESGYTF. The DNA of the CDR3 is TGTGCCACCAGTGAAACTCGACAGGGTTGGGAGTCTGGCTACACCTTC.

The J gene is TRBJ2-4, the V gene TRBV3-1 (or the pseudogene TRBV3-2), with 9 bases lining up with TRBD1. Per the germline V gene, CDR1 is LGHDT and CDR2 is YNNKEL (reference sequence). This CDR3 is 15 amino acids long. Losses at the gene ends were 1 base for V and 6 bases for J; bases not matched to a gene: 4. As DNA, the CDR3 is TGTGCCAGCAGCCAAGCAGGGACAGGGATAAACATTCAGTACTTC. As protein: CASSQAGTGINIQYF.

J is TRBJ1-3 and V is TRBV6-5, with D possibly being TRBD1 (5 bases). The CDR3 has 16 amino acids. Germline values: CDR1 MNHEY, CDR2 SVGAGI. With 4 bases removed from V and 2 bases from J, the gap between germline ends came to 15 bases. The DNA of the CDR3 is TGTGCCAGCAGTTCCCAAATCCAGGGTACTGGAAACACCATATATTTT. Translating it yields CASSSQIQGTGNTIYF.

The J gene is TRBJ2-1, the V gene TRBV29-1, with D perhaps TRBD1 or TRBD2 (5 bases each). CDR1 is SQVTM, CDR2 ANQGSEA, per germline. CDR3 length equals 15 residues. The V and J ends lost 1 base and 9 bases respectively, with 19 bases between them. This chain's CDR3 is CSVEVVPGLRGEQFF. CDR3 DNA sequence: TGCAGCGTTGAAGTGGTTCCGGGTTTGAGGGGTGAGCAGTTCTTC.

This chain links TRBV19 with TRBJ2-7, with D possibly matching TRBD1 (6 bases). Germline CDR1 reads LNHDA; CDR2 reads SQIVND (reference sequence). V was clipped by 5 bases and J by 5 bases, with 19 bases between them. The CDR3 runs 15 residues. CDR3 loop: CASSFKVGAINEQYF. The CDR3 DNA reads TGTGCCAGTAGTTTCAAGGTGGGGGCGATCAACGAGCAGTACTTC.

This chain links TRBV11-2 with TRBJ1-2, with a possible D match to TRBD1 (5 bases). Germline CDR1 is SGHAT and CDR2 is FQNNGV. V lost 5 bases and J lost 2, with 12 bases in between. This CDR3 is built from 14 residues. The CDR3 nucleotides read TGTGCCAGCAGCCCCCGGGACGGGAACTATGGCTACACCTTC. Protein sequence: CASSPRDGNYGYTF.

The chain links TRBV5-6 to TRBJ1-5, with D unclear. Between the trimmed V and J ends, which lost 0 bases and 0 bases, there was a span of 7 bases. CDR1 is SGHDT and CDR2 is YYEEEE in the germline V gene. This CDR3 is built from 15 residues. CDR3 sequence reads: CASSLAHYSNQPQHF. In DNA form, the CDR3 reads TGTGCCAGCAGCTTGGCTCACTATAGCAATCAGCCCCAGCATTTT. Looking up the rest from reference TRBV5-6 and TRBJ1-5 gives the full variable domain: DAGVTQSPTHLIKTRGQQVTLRCSPKSGHDTVSWYQQALGQGPQFIFQYYEEEERQRGNFPDRFSGHQFPNYSSELNVNALLLGDSALYLCASSLAHYSNQPQHFGDGTRLSIL.

This chain joins TRBV6-5 and TRBJ2-7; possibly TRBD2 for D (6 bases). Trimming cost V 8 bases and J 3 bases, with 11 bases left between them. This CDR3 is 12 amino acids long. Germline CDR1 MNHEY, CDR2 SVGAGI. The CDR3 region has the DNA TGTGCCAGCGGGAGGCGGAACTACGAGCAGTACGTC. It codes for CASGRRNYEQYV.

The chain links TRBV18 to TRBJ1-5; TRBD1 matches at 9 bases. The CDR3 covers 16 residues. The V and J ends lost 2 bases and 1 base, in that order; junction bases with no gene match: 3. From germline, CDR1 is KGHSH and CDR2 LQKENI. The CDR3 coding sequence is TGTGCCAGCTCACCAAGTACAGGGGGCAGCAATCAGCCCCAGCATTTT. It encodes CASSPSTGGSNQPQHF.

The genes are TRBV5-4 and TRBJ2-7; TRBD2 might be the D (6 bases). This CDR3 is 16 amino acids long. The germline V gene encodes CDR1 SGHNT and CDR2 YYREEE (reference sequence). Trimming left V 0 bases short and J 2 bases short, with 15 bases between. For the CDR3, the DNA is TGTGCCAGCAGCTTGGCCCCGGGGGTGATGACCTACGAGCAGTACTTC. Protein: CASSLAPGVMTYEQYF.

This chain links TRBV15 with TRBJ1-1; D remains ambiguous. The CDR3 runs 14 residues. The germline V gene has CDR1 LNHNV and CDR2 YYDKDF (reference sequence). V was cut by 0 bases and J by 9 bases, with 14 bases left in between. CDR3 amino acids: CATSRERFSVQAFF. CDR3 bases: TGTGCCACCAGCAGAGAGAGGTTCTCGGTACAAGCTTTCTTT.

The genes are TRBV19 and TRBJ2-3; tentatively, D is TRBD1 or TRBD2 (5 bases each). The germline V and J ends were trimmed by 7 bases and 4 bases, with 9 bases remaining between them. The CDR3 contains 12 residues. CDR1 is LNHDA and CDR2 is SQIVND in the germline V gene (reference sequence). The CDR3: CASNRGADTQYF. The DNA for the CDR3 is TGTGCCAGTAATCGGGGCGCAGATACGCAGTATTTT.

This clone has more than one count but fewer than ten. The rearrangement uses TRBV27 and TRBJ2-4, with 7 nucleotides matching TRBD1. J was trimmed by 5 bases and V by 6 bases; bases with no gene match: 10. CDR1 is MNHEY, CDR2 SMNVEV, per germline (reference sequence). There are 15 residues in the CDR3. The CDR3 loop reads CASRDRALTQNIQYF. DNA of the CDR3: TGTGCCAGCAGAGACAGGGCCTTAACCCAAAACATTCAGTACTTC.

This rearrangement joins TRBV12-5 to TRBJ2-2; 7 bases match TRBD2. Germline V gene sequence: CDR1 LGHNT, CDR2 FRNRAP. V lost 2 bases, J lost 1 base, and 4 bases stayed unmatched. This CDR3 has 16 residues. CDR3 sequence (DNA): TGTGCTAGTGGTTTGCGTTTAGCGGGGAACACCGGGGAGCTGTTTTTT. Translation: CASGLRLAGNTGELFF.

The chain joins TRBV12-3 or TRBV12-4 to TRBJ1-1; D remains unclear. Deletions cut 5 bases from V and 6 bases from J, with 13 bases between. The CDR3 runs to 13 residues. The CDR3 DNA is TGTGCCAGCAGTCCGCCCGGCCAGTCTGAAGCTTTCTTT. Translation gives CASSPPGQSEAFF.